These T cell receptor beta chains were read from a single sample in a study of tumor-infiltrating lymphocytes in oesophageal squamous cell carcinoma. MiXCR, applied by TCRdb to the PCR reads, yields one record per CDR3 protein. Of around 26,000 distinct CDR3 sequences listed, roughly 35% were seen once; the top ten hold about 23%. Sequenced input: esophageal tumor tissue. The receptors were sampled from a male donor with esophageal squamous cell carcinoma. Both conserved end residues are part of each CDR3. D genes are given only for firm matches. The size of a clone is reported for some rows only, either as once, few or many, or as a class for expanded clones.

few,TRBJ2-7,TRBV6-6,.,CASSYSISNEQYF,TGTGCCAGCAGTTACTCGATAAGCAACGAGCAGTACTTC
.,TRBJ2-3,TRBV7-6,.,CASSLANFLDTQYF,TGTGCCAGCAGCTTAGCGAATTTTTTGGATACGCAGTATTTT
.,TRBJ2-1,TRBV24-1,.,CATSFRNEQFF,TGTGCCACCAGTTTTAGGAATGAGCAGTTCTTC
many,TRBJ2-5,TRBV27,TRBD1,CASRTGGGFQETQYF,TGTGCCAGCAGGACAGGGGGCGGCTTTCAAGAGACCCAGTACTTC
.,TRBJ2-5,TRBV7-6,TRBD2,CASSLLAGGPNEQYF,TGTGCCAGCAGCTTACTAGCGGGAGGGCCTAATGAGCAGTACTTC
.,TRBJ2-1,TRBV27,.,CASSLPGLPNEQFF,TGTGCCAGCAGTTTACCGGGACTGCCAAATGAGCAGTTCTTC
.,TRBJ2-4,TRBV7-2,.,CASSRDNKNIQYF,TGTGCCAGCAGCCGGGACAACAAAAACATTCAGTACTTC
few,TRBJ2-7,TRBV7-2,.,CASSFGLGEQYF,TGTGCCAGCAGCTTCGGGCTCGGCGAGCAGTACTTC
many,TRBJ2-3,TRBV5-1,TRBD2,CASSRRIGTTRDSTDTQYF,TGCGCCAGCAGCCGTCGGATCGGGACTACTAGGGATAGCACAGATACGCAGTATTTT
.,TRBJ2-7,TRBV7-2,.,CASSLGASSGEQYF,TGTGCCAGCAGCTTAGGCGCTAGTTCCGGCGAGCAGTACTTC
few,TRBJ2-7,TRBV7-2,TRBD1,CASRSRDRGGEQYF,TGTGCCAGCAGGAGTCGGGACAGGGGTGGCGAGCAGTACTTC
medium-sized,TRBJ1-2,TRBV7-2,.,CASSLDTGWVYGYTF,TGTGCCAGCAGCTTAGACACAGGGTGGGTCTATGGCTACACCTTC
many,TRBJ1-2,TRBV18,.,CASSPLPAYGYTF,TGTGCCAGCTCACCATTACCAGCCTATGGCTACACCTTC
.,TRBJ2-5,TRBV7-3,.,CASSLGGTVNRETQYF,TGTGCCAGCAGCTTAGGGGGGACAGTAAATAGGGAGACCCAGTACTTC
.,TRBJ2-1,TRBV6-2/TRBV6-3,TRBD2,CASSYSLASGVLYNEQFF,TGTGCCAGCAGTTACTCCTTGGCTAGCGGGGTATTATACAATGAGCAGTTCTTC
.,TRBJ2-7,TRBV7-3,.,CASSPGWGSYEQYF,TGTGCCAGCAGCCCCGGGTGGGGCTCCTACGAGCAGTACTTC
.,TRBJ2-1,TRBV27,.,CASSLFYIGRGTYNEQFF,TGTGCCAGCAGTTTATTCTATATCGGTAGGGGGACCTACAATGAGCAGTTCTTC
many,TRBJ2-5,TRBV19,TRBD1,CASRQGALETQYF,TGTGCCAGTAGACAGGGGGCGTTAGAGACCCAGTACTTC
.,TRBJ1-5,TRBV27,TRBD1,CASSLGLGGNQPQHF,TGTGCCAGCAGTTTAGGCCTAGGGGGCAATCAGCCCCAACATTTT
.,TRBJ2-1,TRBV7-8,.,CASSLKRLVTNNEQFF,TGTGCCAGCAGCTTAAAAAGGCTAGTGACTAACAATGAGCAGTTCTTC
many,TRBJ2-5,TRBV5-1,.,CASSLSSETQYF,TGCGCCAGCAGCTTATCTTCGGAGACCCAGTACTTC
many,TRBJ2-7,TRBV7-9,TRBD2,CASSPSGTTPYEQYF,TGTGCCAGCAGCCCCTCCGGGACTACCCCCTACGAGCAGTACTTC
many,TRBJ2-5,TRBV2,.,CASSEEGLQETQYF,TGTGCCAGCAGTGAAGAAGGGTTACAAGAGACCCAGTACTTC
.,TRBJ2-3,TRBV11-2,.,CASSGADTQYF,TGTGCCAGCAGCGGCGCAGATACGCAGTATTTT
many,TRBJ2-2,TRBV6-1,.,CASSEAGGELFF,TGTGCCAGCAGTGAAGCGGGGGGGGAGCTGTTTTTT
.,TRBJ2-1,TRBV7-2,.,CASSLCRGDASYNEQFF,TGTGCCAGCAGCTTATGCAGGGGCGACGCATCCTACAATGAGCAGTTCTTC